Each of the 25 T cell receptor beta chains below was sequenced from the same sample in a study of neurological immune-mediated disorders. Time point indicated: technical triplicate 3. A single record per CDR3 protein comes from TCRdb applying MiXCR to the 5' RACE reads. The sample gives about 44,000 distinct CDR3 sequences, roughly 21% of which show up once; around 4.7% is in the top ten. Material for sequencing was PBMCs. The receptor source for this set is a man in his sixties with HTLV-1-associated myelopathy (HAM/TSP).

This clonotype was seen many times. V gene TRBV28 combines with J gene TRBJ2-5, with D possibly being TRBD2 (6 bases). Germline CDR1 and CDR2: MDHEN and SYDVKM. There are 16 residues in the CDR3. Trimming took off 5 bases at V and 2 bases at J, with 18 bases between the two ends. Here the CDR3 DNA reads TGTGCCAGCAGTCCCGGGTGGTTTGCGGGACAAGAGACCCAGTACTTC. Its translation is CASSPGWFAGQETQYF.

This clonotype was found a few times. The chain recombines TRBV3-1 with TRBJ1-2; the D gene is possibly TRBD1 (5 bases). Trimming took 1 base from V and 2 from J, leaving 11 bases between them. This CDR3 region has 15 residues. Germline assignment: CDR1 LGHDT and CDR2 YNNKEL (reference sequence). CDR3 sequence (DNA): TGTGCCAGCAGCCAAGGGGGCGCAGGGAACTATGGCTACACCTTC. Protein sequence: CASSQGGAGNYGYTF.

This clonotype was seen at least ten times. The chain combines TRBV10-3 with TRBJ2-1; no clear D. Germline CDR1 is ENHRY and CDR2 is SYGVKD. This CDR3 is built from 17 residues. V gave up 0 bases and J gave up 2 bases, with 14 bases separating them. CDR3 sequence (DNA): TGTGCCATCAGTGAGTCTCCCCCCCGCGCCACCTACAATGAGCAGTTCTTC. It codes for CAISESPPRATYNEQFF.

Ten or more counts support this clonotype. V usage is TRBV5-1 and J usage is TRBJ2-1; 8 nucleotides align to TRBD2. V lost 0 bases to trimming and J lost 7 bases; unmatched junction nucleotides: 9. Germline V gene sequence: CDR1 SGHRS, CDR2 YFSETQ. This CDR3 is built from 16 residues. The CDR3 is CASSLVLEASGNEQFF. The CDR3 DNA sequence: TGCGCCAGCAGCTTGGTCTTGGAGGCTAGCGGGAATGAGCAGTTCTTC.

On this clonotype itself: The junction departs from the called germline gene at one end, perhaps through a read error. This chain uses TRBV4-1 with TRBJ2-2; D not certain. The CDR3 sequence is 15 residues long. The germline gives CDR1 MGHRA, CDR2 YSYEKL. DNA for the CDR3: TGCGCCAGCAGACAAGAACCGTTGAGCACCGGGGAGCTGTTTTTT. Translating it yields CASRQEPLSTGELFF.

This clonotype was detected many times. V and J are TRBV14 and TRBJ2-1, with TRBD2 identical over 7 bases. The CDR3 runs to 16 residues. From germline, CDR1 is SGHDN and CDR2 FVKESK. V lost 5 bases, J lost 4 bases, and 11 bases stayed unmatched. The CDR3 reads CASSLGGVAKYNEQFF. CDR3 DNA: TGTGCCAGCAGCTTGGGGGGGGTAGCGAAGTACAATGAGCAGTTCTTC. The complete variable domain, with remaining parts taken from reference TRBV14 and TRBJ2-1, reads EAGVTQFPSHSVIEKGQTVTLRCDPISGHDNLYWYRRVMGKEIKFLLHFVKESKQDESGMPNNRFLAERTGGTYSTLKVQPAELEDSGVYFCASSLGGVAKYNEQFFGPGTRLTVL.

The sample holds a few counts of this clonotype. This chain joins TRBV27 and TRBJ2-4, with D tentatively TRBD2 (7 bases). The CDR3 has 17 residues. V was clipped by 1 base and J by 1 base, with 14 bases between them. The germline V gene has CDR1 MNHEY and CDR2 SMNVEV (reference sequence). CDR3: CASSLLGGGGAKNIQYF. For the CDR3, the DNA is TGTGCCAGCAGTTTATTAGGAGGGGGAGGGGCCAAAAACATTCAGTACTTC.

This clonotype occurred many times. The CDR3 DNA is TGCAGTGCCACGACTAGCGGCTACGAGCAGTACTTC. As protein: CSATTSGYEQYF. The J gene is TRBJ2-7, the V gene TRBV20-1; TRBD2 matches at 9 bases. J was trimmed by 3 bases and V by 6 bases; bases with no gene match: 3. The CDR3 length is 12 residues. CDR1 is DFQATT and CDR2 is SNEGSKA in the germline V gene (reference sequence).

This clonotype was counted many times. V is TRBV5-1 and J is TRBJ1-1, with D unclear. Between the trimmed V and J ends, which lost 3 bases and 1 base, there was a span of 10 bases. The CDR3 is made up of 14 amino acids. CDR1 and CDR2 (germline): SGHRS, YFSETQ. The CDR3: CASSSGTANTEAFF. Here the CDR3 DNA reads TGCGCCAGCAGCTCGGGAACAGCGAACACTGAAGCTTTCTTT.

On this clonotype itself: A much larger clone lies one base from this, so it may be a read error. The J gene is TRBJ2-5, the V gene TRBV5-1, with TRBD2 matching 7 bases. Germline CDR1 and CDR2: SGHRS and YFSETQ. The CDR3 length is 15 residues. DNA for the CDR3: TGCGCCACCAGCTTGGTATCGGGGGGACAAGAGACCCAGTACTTC. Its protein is CATSLVSGGQETQYF.

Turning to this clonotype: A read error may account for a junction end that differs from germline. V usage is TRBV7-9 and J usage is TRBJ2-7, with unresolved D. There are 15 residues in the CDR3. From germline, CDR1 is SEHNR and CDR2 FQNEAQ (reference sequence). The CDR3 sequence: CVSSLAGCNTYEQYF. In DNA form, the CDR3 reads TGTGTCAGCAGCTTGGCCGGGTGTAACACCTACGAGCAGTACTTC.

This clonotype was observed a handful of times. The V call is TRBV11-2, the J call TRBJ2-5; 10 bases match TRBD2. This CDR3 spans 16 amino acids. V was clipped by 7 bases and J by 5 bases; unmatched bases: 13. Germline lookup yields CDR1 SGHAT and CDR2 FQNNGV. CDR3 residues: CASTETGLASGETQYF. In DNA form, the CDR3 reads TGTGCCAGCACCGAGACGGGACTAGCGTCGGGGGAGACCCAGTACTTC.

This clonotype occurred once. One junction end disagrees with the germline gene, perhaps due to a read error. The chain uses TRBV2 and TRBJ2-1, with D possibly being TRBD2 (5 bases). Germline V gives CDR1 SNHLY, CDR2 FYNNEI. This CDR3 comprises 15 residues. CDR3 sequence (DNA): TGTGACAGCAATGATCAAGGGAGTGTCCGCAATGAGCAGTTCTTC. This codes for CDSNDQGSVRNEQFF. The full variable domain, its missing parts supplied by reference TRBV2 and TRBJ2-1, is EPEVTQTPSHQVTQMGQEVILRCVPISNHLYFYWYRQILGQKVEFLVSFYNNEISEKSEIFDDQFSVERPDGSNFTLKIRSTKLEDSAMYFCDSNDQGSVRNEQFFGPGTRLTVL.

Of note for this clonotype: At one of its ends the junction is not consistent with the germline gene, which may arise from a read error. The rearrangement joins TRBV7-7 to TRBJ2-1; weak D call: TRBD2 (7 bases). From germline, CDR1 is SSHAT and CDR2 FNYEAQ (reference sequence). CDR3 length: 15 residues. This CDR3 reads CASSPIGEGGNEQFF. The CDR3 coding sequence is TGTGCTAGCAGCCCTATTGGGGAGGGGGGCAATGAGCAGTTCTTC.

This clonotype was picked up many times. The CDR3 loop reads CSARPTGLIFYGYTF. In DNA form, the CDR3 reads TGCAGTGCTAGACCTACAGGGTTGATTTTCTATGGCTACACCTTC. The rearrangement uses TRBV20-1 and TRBJ1-2; a possible D gene is TRBD1 (6 bases). V shed 2 bases and J shed 4 bases, with 17 bases lying between them. The CDR3 contains 15 residues. Germline values: CDR1 DFQATT, CDR2 SNEGSKA (reference sequence).

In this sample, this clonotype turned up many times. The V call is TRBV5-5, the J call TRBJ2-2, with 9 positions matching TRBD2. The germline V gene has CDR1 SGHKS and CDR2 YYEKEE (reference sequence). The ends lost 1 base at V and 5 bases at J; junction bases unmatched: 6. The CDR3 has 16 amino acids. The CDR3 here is CASSLTAGGYTGELFF. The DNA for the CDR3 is TGTGCCAGCAGCTTGACGGCGGGAGGGTATACCGGGGAGCTGTTTTTT.

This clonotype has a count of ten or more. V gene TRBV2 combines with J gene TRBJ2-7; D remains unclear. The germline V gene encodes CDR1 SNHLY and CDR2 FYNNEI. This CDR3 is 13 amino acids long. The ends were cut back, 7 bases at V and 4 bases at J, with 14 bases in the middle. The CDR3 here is CASTRLPGYEQYF. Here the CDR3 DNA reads TGTGCCAGCACTCGTCTTCCAGGATACGAGCAGTACTTC.

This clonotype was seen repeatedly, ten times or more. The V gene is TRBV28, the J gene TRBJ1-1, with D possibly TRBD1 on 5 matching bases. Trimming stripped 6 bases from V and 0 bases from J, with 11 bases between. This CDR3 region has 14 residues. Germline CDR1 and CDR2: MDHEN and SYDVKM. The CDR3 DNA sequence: TGTGCCAGCAGCCGGCCAGGGATGAACACTGAAGCTTTCTTT. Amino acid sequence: CASSRPGMNTEAFF.

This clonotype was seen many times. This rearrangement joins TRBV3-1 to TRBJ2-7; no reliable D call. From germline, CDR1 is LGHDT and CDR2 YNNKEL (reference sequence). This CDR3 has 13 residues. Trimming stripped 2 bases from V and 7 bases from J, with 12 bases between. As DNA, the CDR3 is TGTGCCAGCAGCCAAAACACCCCTGGGGAGCAGTACTTC. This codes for CASSQNTPGEQYF.

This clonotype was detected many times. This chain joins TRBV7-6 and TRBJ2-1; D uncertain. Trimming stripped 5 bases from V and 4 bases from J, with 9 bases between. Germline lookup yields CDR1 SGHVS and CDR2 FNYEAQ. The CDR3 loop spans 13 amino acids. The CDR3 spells CASSQYEYNEQFF. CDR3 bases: TGTGCCAGCAGCCAATACGAATACAATGAGCAGTTCTTC.

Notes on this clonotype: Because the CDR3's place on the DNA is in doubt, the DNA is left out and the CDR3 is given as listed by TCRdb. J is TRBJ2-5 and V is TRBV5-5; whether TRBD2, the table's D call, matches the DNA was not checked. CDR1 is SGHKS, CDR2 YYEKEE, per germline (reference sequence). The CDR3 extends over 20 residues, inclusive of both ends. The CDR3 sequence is CASSFYICSVDNGMQETQYF.

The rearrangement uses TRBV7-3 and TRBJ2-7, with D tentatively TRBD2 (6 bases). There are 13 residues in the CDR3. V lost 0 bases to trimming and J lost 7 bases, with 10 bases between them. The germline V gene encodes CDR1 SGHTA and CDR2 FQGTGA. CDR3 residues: CASSLTGGGEQYF. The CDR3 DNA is TGTGCCAGCAGCTTAACGGGAGGAGGTGAGCAGTACTTC.

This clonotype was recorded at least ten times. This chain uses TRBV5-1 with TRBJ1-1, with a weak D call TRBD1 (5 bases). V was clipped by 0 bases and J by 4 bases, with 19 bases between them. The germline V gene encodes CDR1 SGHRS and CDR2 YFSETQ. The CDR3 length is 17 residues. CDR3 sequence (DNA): TGCGCCAGCAGCTTGGGGATGACGCACCCCCAGGGCACTGAAGCTTTCTTT. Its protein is CASSLGMTHPQGTEAFF.

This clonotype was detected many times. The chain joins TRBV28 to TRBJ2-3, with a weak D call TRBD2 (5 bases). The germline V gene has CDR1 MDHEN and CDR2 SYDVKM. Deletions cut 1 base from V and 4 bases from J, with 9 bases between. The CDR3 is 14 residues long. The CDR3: CASSLSLAPDTQYF. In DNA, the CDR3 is TGTGCCAGCAGTTTATCCCTAGCACCAGATACGCAGTATTTT. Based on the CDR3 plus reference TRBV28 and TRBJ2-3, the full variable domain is DVKVTQSSRYLVKRTGEKVFLECVQDMDHENMFWYRQDPGLGLRLIYFSYDVKMKEKGDIPEGYSVSREKKERFSLILESASTNQTSMYLCASSLSLAPDTQYFGPGTRLTVL.

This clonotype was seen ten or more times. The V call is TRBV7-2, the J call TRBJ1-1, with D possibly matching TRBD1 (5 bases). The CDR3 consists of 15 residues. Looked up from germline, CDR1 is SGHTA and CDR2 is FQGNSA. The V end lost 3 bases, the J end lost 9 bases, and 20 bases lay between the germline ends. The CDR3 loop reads CASSFSPQTGIQAFF. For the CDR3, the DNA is TGTGCCAGCAGCTTCTCTCCTCAAACAGGAATCCAAGCTTTCTTT.